This T cell receptor beta chain is drawn from a study of cytomegalovirus exposure and HLA in healthy donors (dated by TCRdb to 2016 to 2017). For the wider study: According to an earlier analysis of a few hundred of the donors, roughly 180 million T cells yielded 117 million unique TCR beta sequences and approximately 280 Gb of sequence data. An early release that covered some 630 HLA-typed donors contained around 300 gigabases of sequencing data and 65 million to 100 million unique TCR sequences. The genetic ancestry cluster associated with self-reported Caucasian donors included about 81% of the roughly 400 genotyped donors. The study aimed to test whether cataloging public T cell receptors could reveal signatures of past pathogen exposure. The T cell repertoires of some 670 subjects were profiled by immunosequencing and related to cytomegalovirus serostatus. Along with the roughly 700-subject first cohort, a separate validation cohort of roughly 110 different subjects was used. The study combined high-throughput TCR immunosequencing, statistical association of individual TCRs with disease status, and machine learning to predict cytomegalovirus infection status. To study patterns of TCR occurrence, a later analysis re-analyzed previously published TCR beta repertoires from just over 650 donors and added high-resolution HLA genotyping. In the later analysis, no new phenotypic data were used to find candidate immune exposures; instead, reliance was placed on TCR beta sequences and their occurrence across donors. An earlier analysis of some 600 of the donors applied high-throughput TCR beta sequencing to assess whether each TCR beta V gene segment acted as functional or pseudogenic. Alongside the repertoire data, information on donor age, sex, ethnicity and CMV serostatus was compiled. In a later genetic analysis, genome-wide SNP genotypes for about three fifths of the roughly 670 donors were used, and that subset was treated as a discovery cohort. Every discovery cohort repertoire had been produced on one sequencing platform. Class I and class II HLA loci were covered by the typing at four-digit resolution. The number of typed donors differed by locus: 629-630 for A, B, C, DRB1 and DQB1; 500 to 550 for DQA1; some 590 for DPA1; and roughly 490 for DPB1. Because of strong linkage in the cohort, roughly five DR-DQ haplotypes were treated as single units for association and clustering. On average, roughly 240,000 unique TCR beta nucleotide sequences were sequenced per donor among 398 genotyped donors of the cohort, with 15% to 20% of those sequences being non-productive.

Library creation used the immunoSEQ multiplex PCR assay. A mixture of 60 forward primers for TCR Vbeta segments and 13 reverse primers for TCR Jbeta segments was used in the multiplex PCR. The CDR3 region of rearranged TCR beta genes was amplified from genomic DNA by a multiplex PCR assay. On the Illumina HiSeq System, the amplified TCR beta libraries were sequenced as 87-base-pair reads. In the source study's methods: In a later analysis, tens of millions of unique TCR beta chains were counted across the roughly 610 repertoires, and roughly 9.9 million of these chains were shared by at least two donors. A nearest-neighbor algorithm error-corrected the raw reads and collapsed the reads into unique sequences, merging closely related sequences to remove PCR and sequencing errors. To assign V, D and J gene segments, CDR3 sequences were aligned to IMGT reference sequences. For a sequence to be retained, a match of at least six nucleotides to both a V gene segment and a J gene segment was required. A rearrangement counted as productive if the CDR3 had no stop codons and remained in frame with V and J, and every other rearrangement counted as non-productive. CDR3 was defined by IMGT convention, running from the second conserved V-encoded cysteine to the conserved J-encoded phenylalanine. In an earlier analysis of approximately 500 of the donors, sequences lacking an unambiguous match to a single V gene segment were excluded. In an earlier analysis of 587 of the donors, a V segment was called functional when productive rearrangements were above 56.7%, and segregating when the standard deviation between donors exceeded 5%. A statistical classification framework was built to diagnose cytomegalovirus status from the catalog of TCR beta chain sequences. V and J gene assignment, in a later analysis, came from comparing TCR nucleotide sequences with IMGT/GENE-DB human TR gene sequences. A later analysis assigned CDR3 sequences and most-parsimonious VDJ recombination scenarios with the TCRdist pipeline. In a later analysis, each TCR beta chain was defined by its CDR3 amino acid sequence together with its V-gene family, and reads without a unique V-gene family were excluded. A later analysis removed roughly 590 highly shared, low-generation-probability nucleotide sequences to deal with suspected cross-contamination and a sequencing artifact. A later analysis calculated a clonal expansion index for each public chain from normalized within-repertoire ranks of inferred template counts. Generation probabilities in a later analysis came from a VDJ recombination model fitted to out-of-frame rearrangements, and those results were checked against IGoR. Hypergeometric tests were used in a later analysis to score TCR-TCR, TCR-HLA and TCR-CMV co-occurrence, with a repertoire-size bias correction applied to the TCR pairs. False discovery rates were estimated in a later analysis by permuting HLA or CMV assignments 20 times. In a later analysis, co-occurring TCRs were grouped using DBSCAN, and TCRdist sequence similarity was added for clustering within HLA-allele-positive subsets. Repertoires with fewer than 30,000 or more than 120,000 public chains were left out of co-occurrence clustering, as were about 5 repertoires with anomalous nucleotide sharing. Sourced from immuneACCESS, this table was stored by TCRdb with only in-frame sequences that have V and J called. A share of the clones is absent; for the studies checked, an unresolved V gene accounts for under half, and the remainder has no known explanation. D and trimming come from the DNA, and the V and J calls and clone size come from that table. The sample records tens of thousands of clones, 84% of which are singletons. The top ten constitute 2.4% of the sample.

Here is what the overall study found, with its caveats: It was suggested by the authors that the approach could potentially be generalized to other disease states and immunological phenotypes. The study listed 150 to 200 TCR beta chains as associated with cytomegalovirus. In a later genetic analysis, fewer N-insertions in productive TCRs were reported among donors in an Asian-associated ancestry cluster than the approximately 710-donor mean. A later analysis found that most CMV-associated TCR beta chains appeared HLA-restricted, with HLA associations seemingly driven largely by CMV exposure. In an earlier analysis of 450 to 750 of the donors, most TCR beta V segments appeared in productive rearrangements about 90% or about 30% of the time, broadly matching IMGT annotations. Because HLA typing was unavailable for some donors at each locus, only the typed subset was used in association tests. For the cohort, immune exposure information was limited to CMV serostatus. A cluster of highly shared sequence variants was judged likely to be a technical artifact of the sequencing pipeline. Linkage disequilibrium might explain the correlated functional status among segregating V segments, but an unknown experimental factor could not be excluded. The classifier was reported to diagnose cytomegalovirus status with high specificity and sensitivity in both the original and validation cohorts. In a later analysis, HLA-associated TCR beta chains were found to be more clonally expanded and to have lower generation probabilities than equally common non-associated chains. When HLA alleles, especially DR and DQ, strongly co-occurred, attributing TCR associations to individual alleles was difficult. Because counts were too low, fewer than 20 rarely observed V segments, including chromosome 9 orphons, were excluded from the earlier analysis of some 590 of the donors. Specific HLA alleles were associated with 15,000 to 20,000 TCR beta sequences at a false discovery rate of 0.05 in a later analysis. While some public TCRs were present in many individuals, most TCR sequences turned up only very rarely across donors. A few of the identified cytomegalovirus-associated TCR beta chains were confirmed in vitro to be specific for cytomegalovirus antigens. In a later analysis, TCR association rates were found to vary across HLA loci, with the most associated TCRs seen for DRB1 alleles and the fewest for HLA-C alleles. A further reported finding was that TCR beta sequences accurately predicted the HLA-A and HLA-B alleles for most subjects in the first cohort. The presence/absence analyses assumed that sequencing depth was roughly uniform across donors, and that assumption may not be true. An association between a missense DCLRE1C variant and V-gene and J-gene trimming of TCR beta chains was found in a later genetic analysis and replicated in an independent cohort. This cohort had only TCR beta chains sequenced, and the lack of alpha or paired-chain data limited which features could be detected. According to a later analysis, parvovirus B19, influenza, CMV and Epstein-Barr virus appeared linked to several top co-occurrence clusters.

The cohort consisted of more than 650 healthy bone marrow donors. At the time of sampling, every cohort member was nominally healthy, though immune exposures that went unrecorded were likely present. The donor was CMV seronegative and belonged to the group of 350 to 400 seronegative cohort members. Each donor provided a peripheral blood sample, and peripheral blood mononuclear cells were used for TCR beta sequencing. The Qiagen DNeasy Blood Extraction Kit was used to extract genomic DNA from the blood cell samples. This clone occurred once. The specificity of this receptor is unknown. No much larger clonotype is one base removed from it; base qualities were not supplied. Sequencing input: PBMCs. This TCR was recovered from a woman aged 50 to 65 in good health and CMV-seronegative.

The CDR3 region reads CASSLTGLRTEAFF. The sequenced DNA is TGTGCCAGCAGTTTGACAGGCCTCAGGACTGAAGCTTTCTTT. The chain joins TRBV5-5 to TRBJ1-1; TRBD1 is possibly the D segment (6 matching bases). From the cysteine through the phenylalanine, the CDR3 covers 14 amino acids. Only the CDR3 region is kept as DNA, spanning 42 bases read in frame from base 1. CDR1 SGHKS and CDR2 YYEKEE were looked up in the germline V gene (reference sequence). V loses 5 bases, J loses 5 bases, and the germline ends lie 16 bases apart.